This T cell receptor beta chain was recovered during a study of T-cell memory formation after mild COVID-19. The wider study: Each donor largely had its own TCR clusters.

This clonotype was found a few times. Its antigen is currently unknown. CDR3 length equals 17 residues. The V and J ends lost 0 bases and 3 bases respectively, with 14 bases between them. Per the germline V gene, CDR1 is LGHNA and CDR2 is YNFKEQ. Findings of the study overall: Contracting CD4+ clones lay largely in CM and EM, with CD8+ ones residing in EMRA. Whereas later expanders leaned CD4+, clones contracting day 15 to 85 showed a balanced CD4/CD8 makeup.

MiXCR, run by TCRdb on the 5' RACE reads, gives a single entry per CDR3 protein. The table records 350,000 to 500,000 distinct CDR3 sequences, more than 20% of them present only once. The source is an adult woman who had mild COVID-19 (a few samples of this study predate the infection). Cell type and time point are not known. The sample was PBMCs or a T cell subset sorted from them (not recorded which). The rearrangement uses TRBV4-2 and TRBJ2-2; a weak D match, TRBD1 (6 bases). The CDR3 region has the DNA TGTGCCAGCAGCCAAGAGGTGGGGGCGACGGACACCGGGGAGCTGTTTTTT. Its protein is CASSQEVGATDTGELFF.